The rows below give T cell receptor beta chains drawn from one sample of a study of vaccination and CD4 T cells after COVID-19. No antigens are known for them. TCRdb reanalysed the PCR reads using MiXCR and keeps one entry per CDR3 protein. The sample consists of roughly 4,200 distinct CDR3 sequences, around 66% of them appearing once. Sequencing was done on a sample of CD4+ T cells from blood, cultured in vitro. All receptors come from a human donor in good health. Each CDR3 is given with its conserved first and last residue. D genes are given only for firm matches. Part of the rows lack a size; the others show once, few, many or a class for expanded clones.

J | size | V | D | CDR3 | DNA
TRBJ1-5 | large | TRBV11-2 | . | CASSLDGLNQPQHF | TGTGCCAGCAGCTTAGATGGGCTTAATCAGCCCCAGCATTTT
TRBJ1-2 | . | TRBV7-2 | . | CASTPGGASGYTF | TGTGCCTCTACCCCTGGGGGGGCGAGTGGCTACACCTTC
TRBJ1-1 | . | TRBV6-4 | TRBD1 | CASSADRGRRTEAFF | TGTGCCAGCAGTGCGGACAGGGGGCGCCGGACTGAAGCTTTCTTT
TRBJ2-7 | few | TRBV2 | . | CASSDEGYEQYF | TGTGCCAGCAGTGACGAAGGATACGAGCAGTACTTC
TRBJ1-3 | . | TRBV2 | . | CASTGGASGNTIYF | TGTGCCAGCACTGGGGGGGCGAGTGGAAACACCATATATTTT
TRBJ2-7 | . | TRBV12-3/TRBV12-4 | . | CASRPSATYEQYF | TGTGCCAGCAGACCCTCAGCTACCTACGAGCAGTACTTC
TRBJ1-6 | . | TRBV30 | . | CAWSGDNSPLHF | TGTGCCTGGAGTGGGGATAATTCACCCCTCCACTTT
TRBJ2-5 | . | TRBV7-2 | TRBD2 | CASSQPLGLAGSETQYF | TGTGCCAGCAGCCAACCCTTGGGACTAGCGGGATCAGAGACCCAGTACTTC
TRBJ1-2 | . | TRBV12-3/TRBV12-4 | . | CASTLVGGNGYGYTF | TGTGCCAGCACCCTTGTTGGGGGGAACGGCTATGGCTACACCTTC
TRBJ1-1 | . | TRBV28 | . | CASSLSSGAQVQAFF | TGTGCCAGCAGTCTCAGTTCCGGGGCCCAGGTGCAAGCTTTCTTT
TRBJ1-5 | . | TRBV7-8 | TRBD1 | CASSSRTGGSAQPQHF | TGTGCCAGCAGCTCACGAACAGGGGGCTCGGCTCAGCCCCAGCATTTT
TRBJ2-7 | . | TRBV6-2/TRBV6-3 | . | CASSSSGFSYEQYF | TGTGCCAGCAGTTCGTCCGGTTTTTCCTACGAGCAGTACTTC
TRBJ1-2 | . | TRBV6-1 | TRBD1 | CASSRTGGDDYGYTF | TGTGCCAGCAGCCGTACAGGGGGCGATGACTATGGCTACACCTTC
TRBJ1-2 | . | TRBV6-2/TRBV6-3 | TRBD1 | CASCRDRVVGGYTF | TGTGCCAGCTGCCGGGACAGGGTAGTTGGTGGCTACACCTTC
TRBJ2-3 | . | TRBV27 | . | CASSPWTDSTDTQYF | TGTGCCAGCAGTCCCTGGACAGACAGCACAGATACGCAGTATTTT
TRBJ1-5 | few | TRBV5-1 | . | CASSLEGSNQPQHF | TGCGCCAGCAGCTTGGAAGGGTCCAATCAGCCCCAGCATTTT
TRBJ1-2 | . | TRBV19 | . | CASSNRESSGYTF | TGTGCCAGTAGCAACAGGGAAAGTTCTGGCTACACCTTC
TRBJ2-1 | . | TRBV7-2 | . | CASSPRLLEDEQFF | TGTGCCAGCAGCCCCAGACTTTTGGAGGATGAGCAGTTCTTC
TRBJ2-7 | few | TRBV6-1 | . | CASSEQGWAYEQYF | TGTGCCAGCAGTGAACAGGGTTGGGCCTACGAGCAGTACTTC
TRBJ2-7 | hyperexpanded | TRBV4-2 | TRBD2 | CASSQDSPLAASSYEQYF | TGTGCCAGCAGCCAAGATTCCCCACTAGCGGCCAGCTCCTACGAGCAGTACTTC
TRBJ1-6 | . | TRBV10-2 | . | CASSFQGRGDSPLHF | TGCGCCAGCAGTTTCCAGGGCAGGGGTGATTCACCCCTCCACTTT
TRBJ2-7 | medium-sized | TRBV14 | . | CASSQLGQTYEQYF | TGTGCCAGCAGCCAGCTAGGACAGACCTACGAGCAGTACTTC
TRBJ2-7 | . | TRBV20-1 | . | CSAAPGLGGHEQYF | TGCAGTGCTGCACCGGGACTAGGGGGCCACGAGCAGTACTTC
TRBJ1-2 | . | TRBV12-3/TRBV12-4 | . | CASSVTANYGYTF | TGTGCCAGCAGTGTTACAGCTAACTATGGCTACACCTTC
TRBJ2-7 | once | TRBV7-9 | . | CASRTAGKSEQYF | TGTGCCAGCAGGACCGCAGGGAAATCCGAGCAGTACTTC
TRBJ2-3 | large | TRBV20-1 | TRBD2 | CSARWTSGSLYSTDTQYF | TGCAGTGCTAGGTGGACTAGCGGTTCGCTCTATAGCACAGATACGCAGTATTTT
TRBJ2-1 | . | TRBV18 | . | CASSPALSSYNEQFF | TGTGCCAGCTCACCGGCTTTAAGCTCCTACAATGAGCAGTTCTTC
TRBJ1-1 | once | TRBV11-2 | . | CASSLGQSYLLGAFF | TGTGCCAGCAGCCTAGGACAGTCTTACCTTTTAGGAGCTTTCTTT
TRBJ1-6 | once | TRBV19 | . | CATKGQIFDNSPLHF | TGTGCCACTAAAGGGCAAATTTTCGATAATTCACCCCTCCACTTT
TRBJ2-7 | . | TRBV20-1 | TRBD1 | CSALPGQGGGGEQYF | TGCAGTGCTCTCCCCGGACAGGGGGGAGGAGGCGAGCAGTACTTC
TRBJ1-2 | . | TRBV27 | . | CASSLTGDYGYTF | TGTGCCAGCAGTTTAACAGGAGATTATGGCTACACCTTC
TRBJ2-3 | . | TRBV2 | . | CASRRGPSRDTQYF | TGTGCCAGCAGAAGGGGACCAAGTCGAGATACGCAGTATTTT
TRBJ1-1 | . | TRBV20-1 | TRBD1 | CSASQGVPTEAFF | TGCAGTGCTTCCCAGGGGGTGCCCACTGAAGCTTTCTTT
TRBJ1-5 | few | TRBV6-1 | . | CASSPPGAGNQPQHF | TGTGCCAGCAGCCCCCCGGGAGCCGGCAATCAGCCCCAGCATTTT
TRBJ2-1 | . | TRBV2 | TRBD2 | CASSQLAGTINEQFF | TGTGCCAGCAGTCAACTAGCGGGGACAATCAATGAGCAGTTCTTC
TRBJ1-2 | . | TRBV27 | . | CASGRAVTYGYTF | TGTGCCAGCGGCCGGGCGGTGACCTATGGCTACACCTTC
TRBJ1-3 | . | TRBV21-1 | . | CATGTGFSTIYF | TGTGCCACCGGGACAGGGTTTAGCACCATATATTTT
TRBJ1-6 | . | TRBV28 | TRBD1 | CASSPGQGVDSPLHF | TGTGCCAGCAGTCCGGGACAGGGGGTCGATTCACCCCTCCACTTT
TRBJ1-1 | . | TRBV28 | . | CASSLWVLRGRNTEAFF | TGTGCCAGCAGTTTATGGGTTCTCAGGGGTAGGAACACTGAAGCTTTCTTT
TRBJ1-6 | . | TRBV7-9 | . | CASSPPWAPNRNSPLHF | TGTGCCAGCAGCCCCCCTTGGGCACCAAACCGTAATTCACCCCTCCACTTT
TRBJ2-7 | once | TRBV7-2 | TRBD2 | CASALADTYEQYF | TGTGCCAGCGCGCTAGCGGATACCTACGAGCAGTACTTC
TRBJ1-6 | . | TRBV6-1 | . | CASTPGGISPPLHF | TGTGCCAGCACCCCCGGGGGCATTAGTCCACCCCTCCACTTT